This T cell receptor beta chain was identified in a study of cytomegalovirus exposure and HLA in healthy donors. Study context: The platform used for the 120 or so validation repertoires matched that of the 650 to 750 first-cohort repertoires, a later analysis reported.

General study results and limits: Most TCR sequences were rare, but some public TCRs occurred in many donors.

Separation from the roughly 690-subject first cohort characterized the roughly 120-subject validation cohort, to which the donors belonged. The data were produced by immunoSEQ multiplex PCR, yet TCRdb's version contains in-frame clones alone and is incomplete. The table has fewer than 350,000 clones, roughly 90% seen once; the top ten hold 0.92%. As to this clone: Its cognate antigen is unknown.

Sequencing was done on a sample of PBMCs. This clonotype was obtained from a woman between 18 and 29 years old in good health and CMV-seronegative.

The CDR3 reads CASSDTGIGHTEAFF. CDR3 DNA: TGTGCCAGCAGTGATACAGGAATTGGACACACTGAAGCTTTCTTT. The V call is TRBV28, the J call TRBJ1-1, with D possibly matching TRBD1 (5 bases). Germline V gives CDR1 MDHEN, CDR2 SYDVKM. V gave up 5 bases and J gave up 3 bases, with 16 bases separating them. CDR3 length: 15 residues. The whole variable domain, remainder taken from reference TRBV28 and TRBJ1-1, is DVKVTQSSRYLVKRTGEKVFLECVQDMDHENMFWYRQDPGLGLRLIYFSYDVKMKEKGDIPEGYSVSREKKERFSLILESASTNQTSMYLCASSDTGIGHTEAFFGQGTRLTVV.